This paragraph reports one T cell receptor (beta chain). Its cognate antigen is unknown. The data were obtained in a study of Ad26.COV2.S vaccination and SARS-CoV-2 variants. Overall study results and limits: Recipients given vaccine exceeded placebo recipients in spike-specific TCR breadth.

Generated by immunoSEQ multiplex PCR, the TCRdb table keeps only in-frame clones and is missing some. The sample carries 300,000 to 400,000 clones, approximately 86% recorded once. Treatment given: some 20 received Ad26.COV2.S at low or high dose, single or two shots; about five received placebo; per-sample allocation not given. Day 63 after the first vaccine or placebo injection was the time point for sampling. The ends were cut back, 6 bases at V and 4 bases at J, with 9 bases in the middle. Germline values: CDR1 MNHEY, CDR2 SVGAGI. This CDR3 has 12 amino acids. Sequenced material: peripheral blood, taken in a trial of Ad26.COV2.S vaccine versus placebo. The V and J genes are TRBV6-5 and TRBJ1-2, with D maybe TRBD1 (5 bases). The receptor's source is a person aged 18-60 years who received the Ad26.COV2.S COVID-19 vaccine or a placebo. The CDR3 nucleotides are TGTGCCAGCAGGGGACCGATCTATGGCTACACCTTC. It codes for CASRGPIYGYTF.